This is a list of T cell receptor beta chains from one sample in a study of blood T cell repertoires in COVID-19. TCRdb's copy holds only in-frame clones and misses some; the assay was immunoSEQ multiplex PCR. The sample lists just under 80,000 clones; roughly 85% were seen once. Sample: peripheral blood. The source is a woman in her 70s with acute or convalescent COVID-19. CDR3s include the opening cysteine and the closing phenylalanine or tryptophan. The D gene is left open where the match is weak. The size entry is marked missing in some rows and otherwise reads once, few, many or a size class.

j_call | clone_size | d_call | v_call | cdr3_aa | cdr3_nt
TRBJ2-7 | - | - | TRBV5-6 | CASSPRSPYEQYF | TGTGCCAGCAGCCCCCGGAGCCCCTACGAGCAGTACTTC
TRBJ1-4 | few | - | TRBV3-1/TRBV3-2 | CASSQNNRVTNEKLFF | TGTGCCAGCAGCCAAAATAACAGGGTGACTAATGAAAAACTGTTTTTT
TRBJ2-7 | few | - | TRBV5-1 | CASSLFEGEGYEQYF | TGCGCCAGCAGCTTGTTCGAGGGGGAGGGCTACGAGCAGTACTTC
TRBJ2-1 | - | - | TRBV13 | CASSLFGGSEQFF | TGTGCCAGCAGCTTATTTGGAGGGAGTGAGCAGTTCTTC
TRBJ1-6 | once | TRBD1 | TRBV27 | CASSFQSGQGFSPLHF | TGTGCCAGCAGTTTCCAATCTGGACAGGGGTTTTCACCCCTCCACTTT
TRBJ2-7 | - | TRBD1 | TRBV6-5 | CASSWTGPSYEQYF | TGTGCCAGCAGTTGGACAGGGCCATCCTACGAGCAGTACTTC
TRBJ2-3 | - | - | TRBV12-3/TRBV12-4 | CASSRESTDTQYF | TGTGCCAGCAGTCGCGAAAGCACAGATACGCAGTATTTT
TRBJ2-1 | - | - | TRBV14 | CASSQLAGIYNEQFF | TGTGCCAGCAGCCAACTCGCGGGGATATACAATGAGCAGTTCTTC
TRBJ1-2 | - | TRBD1 | TRBV6-6 | CASSYSPDRVYYGYTF | TGTGCCAGCAGTTACTCGCCGGACAGGGTTTACTATGGCTACACCTTC
TRBJ2-1 | - | - | TRBV7-2 | CASSLMGASYYNEQFF | TGTGCCAGCAGCTTAATGGGGGCTTCTTACTACAATGAGCAGTTCTTC
TRBJ2-5 | few | TRBD2 | TRBV2 | CASSGGLAGIIGETQYF | TGTGCCAGCAGTGGAGGACTAGCGGGAATCATTGGAGAGACCCAGTACTTC
TRBJ1-4 | - | TRBD1 | TRBV14 | CASSLHRGQGEKLFF | TGTGCCAGCAGCCTCCACAGGGGGCAAGGTGAAAAACTGTTTTTT
TRBJ1-1 | - | TRBD1 | TRBV11-1 | CASSSRGQGDKAFF | TGTGCCAGCAGCTCCCGAGGACAGGGGGATAAAGCTTTCTTT
TRBJ1-1 | - | - | TRBV25-1 | CASKGSAEAFF | TGTGCCAGCAAGGGGTCCGCTGAAGCTTTCTTT
TRBJ2-7 | - | TRBD1 | TRBV3-1/TRBV3-2 | CASSQTGTVKIGTEQYF | TGTGCCAGCAGCCAAACCGGGACAGTTAAAATTGGAACCGAGCAGTACTTC
TRBJ2-1 | - | TRBD1 | TRBV2 | CASTEQGAHNNEQFF | TGTGCCAGCACCGAACAGGGGGCTCATAACAATGAGCAGTTCTTC
TRBJ1-4 | - | - | TRBV11-2 | CASSLGGVGFEKLFF | TGTGCCAGCAGCTTAGGGGGGGTGGGATTTGAAAAACTGTTTTTT
TRBJ1-6 | - | - | TRBV3-1/TRBV3-2 | CASSQDGGIGSPLHF | TGTGCCAGCAGCCAAGACGGGGGGATAGGGTCACCCCTCCACTTT
TRBJ2-3 | - | - | TRBV5-5 | CASVLAGGSAGSTDTQYF | TGTGCCAGCGTTCTGGCAGGGGGTTCTGCGGGAAGTACAGATACGCAGTATTTT
TRBJ2-4 | - | - | TRBV5-4 | CASSSQGTYKNIQYF | TGTGCCAGCAGCTCTCAGGGGACCTACAAAAACATTCAGTACTTC
TRBJ1-2 | - | - | TRBV6-5 | CATLGGTGGYTF | TGTGCCACTTTGGGGGGGACGGGAGGCTACACCTTC
TRBJ2-3 | - | - | TRBV19 | CASSITGTFRDTQYF | TGTGCCAGTAGTATAACCGGGACTTTTAGGGATACGCAGTATTTT